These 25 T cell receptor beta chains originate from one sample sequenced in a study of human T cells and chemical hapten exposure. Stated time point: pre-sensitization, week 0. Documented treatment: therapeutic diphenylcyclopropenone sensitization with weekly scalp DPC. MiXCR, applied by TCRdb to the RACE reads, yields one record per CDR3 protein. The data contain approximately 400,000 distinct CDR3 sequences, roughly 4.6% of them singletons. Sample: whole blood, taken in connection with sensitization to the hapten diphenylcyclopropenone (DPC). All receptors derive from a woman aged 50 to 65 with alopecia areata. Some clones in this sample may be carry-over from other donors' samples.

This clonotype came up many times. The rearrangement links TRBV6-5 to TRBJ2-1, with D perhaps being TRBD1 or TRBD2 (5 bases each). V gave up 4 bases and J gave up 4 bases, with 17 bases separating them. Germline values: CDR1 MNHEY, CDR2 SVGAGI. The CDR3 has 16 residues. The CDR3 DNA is TGTGCCAGCAGTTTTGGGACGGCCCATCTTTACAATGAGCAGTTCTTC. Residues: CASSFGTAHLYNEQFF.

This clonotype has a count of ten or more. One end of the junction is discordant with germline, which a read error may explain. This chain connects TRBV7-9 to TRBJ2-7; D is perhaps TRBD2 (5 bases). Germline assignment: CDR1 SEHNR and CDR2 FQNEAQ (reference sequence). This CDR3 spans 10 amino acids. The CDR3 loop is CASDYSPDQF. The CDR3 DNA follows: TGTGCCAGCGACTACTCCCCTGACCAGTTC.

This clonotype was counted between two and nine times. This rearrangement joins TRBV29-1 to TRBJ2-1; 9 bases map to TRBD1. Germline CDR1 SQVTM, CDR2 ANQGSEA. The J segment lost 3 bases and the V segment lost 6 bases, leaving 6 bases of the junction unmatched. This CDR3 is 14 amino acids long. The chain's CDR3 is CSVAQDRGYNEQFF. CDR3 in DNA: TGCAGCGTCGCTCAGGACAGGGGCTACAATGAGCAGTTCTTC.

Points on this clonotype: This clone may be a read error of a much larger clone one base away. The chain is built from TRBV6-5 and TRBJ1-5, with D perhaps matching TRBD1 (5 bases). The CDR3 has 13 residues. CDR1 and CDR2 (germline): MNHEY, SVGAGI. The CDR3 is CASSWSGRQPQLF. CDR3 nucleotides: TGTGCCAGCAGTTGGTCGGGGCGGCAGCCCCAGCTTTTT.

For the CDR3, the DNA is TGCGCCAGCAGCCAAGATCGGGCCCTACCGAACACTGAAGCTTTCTTT. Protein sequence: CASSQDRALPNTEAFF. The chain is built from TRBV4-3 and TRBJ1-1; D gene uncertain. This CDR3 spans 16 amino acids. Trimming took off 0 bases at V and 1 base at J, with 12 bases between the two ends. Looked up from germline, CDR1 is LGHNA and CDR2 is YSLEER.

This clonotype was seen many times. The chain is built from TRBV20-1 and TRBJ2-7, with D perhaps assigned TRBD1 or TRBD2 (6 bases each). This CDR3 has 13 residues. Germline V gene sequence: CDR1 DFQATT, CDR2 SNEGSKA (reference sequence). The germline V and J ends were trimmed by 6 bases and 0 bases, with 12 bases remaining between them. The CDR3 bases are TGCAGTGCCCGGGGGACATCCTCCTACGAGCAGTACTTC. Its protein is CSARGTSSYEQYF.

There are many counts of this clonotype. The CDR3 sequence is CASSLGAGSFSTDTQYF. For the CDR3, the DNA is TGTGCCAGCAGCTTGGGCGCGGGGTCCTTTAGCACAGATACGCAGTATTTT. This rearrangement joins TRBV7-9 to TRBJ2-3, with D possibly matching TRBD2 (6 bases). The CDR3 sequence is 17 residues long. V lost 3 bases and J 0 bases, leaving 16 bases between the germline ends. CDR1 and CDR2 from the germline V gene are SEHNR and FQNEAQ (reference sequence).

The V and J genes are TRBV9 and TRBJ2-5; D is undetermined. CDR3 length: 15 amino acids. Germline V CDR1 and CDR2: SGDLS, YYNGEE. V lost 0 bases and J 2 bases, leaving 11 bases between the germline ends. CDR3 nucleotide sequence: TGTGCCAGCAGCGTAGGTGGGCACCAACAAGAGACCCAGTACTTC. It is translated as CASSVGGHQQETQYF.

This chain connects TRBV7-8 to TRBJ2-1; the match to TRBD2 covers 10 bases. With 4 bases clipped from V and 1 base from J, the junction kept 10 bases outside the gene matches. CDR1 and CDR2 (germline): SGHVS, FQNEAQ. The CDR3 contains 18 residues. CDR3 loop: CASSSYLGLADSYNEQFF. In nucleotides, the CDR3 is TGTGCCAGCAGCTCTTACCTCGGACTAGCGGATTCCTACAATGAGCAGTTCTTC.

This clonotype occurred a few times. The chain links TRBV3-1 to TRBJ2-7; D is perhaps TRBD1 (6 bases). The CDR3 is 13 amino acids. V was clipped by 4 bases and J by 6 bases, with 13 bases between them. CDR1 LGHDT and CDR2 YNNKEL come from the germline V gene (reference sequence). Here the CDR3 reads CASSPGHLSEQYF. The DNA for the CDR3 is TGTGCCAGCAGCCCGGGACATCTTTCCGAGCAGTACTTC.

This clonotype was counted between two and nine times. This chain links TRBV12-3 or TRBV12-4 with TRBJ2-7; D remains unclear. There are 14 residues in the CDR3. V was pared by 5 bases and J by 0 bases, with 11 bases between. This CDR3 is CASSPGPSSYEQYF. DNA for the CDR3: TGTGCCAGCAGTCCGGGCCCTAGCTCCTACGAGCAGTACTTC.

The CDR3, as DNA: TGTGCCAGCAGCCTAAGGACAGGGGGGTATAATTCACCCCTCCACTTT. Translating gives CASSLRTGGYNSPLHF. The chain carries TRBV11-1 and TRBJ1-6; 10 bases are shared with TRBD1. V lost 5 bases to trimming and J lost 4 bases; unmatched junction nucleotides: 5. This CDR3 is 16 amino acids long. CDR1 SGHAT and CDR2 FQDESV come from the germline V gene (reference sequence).

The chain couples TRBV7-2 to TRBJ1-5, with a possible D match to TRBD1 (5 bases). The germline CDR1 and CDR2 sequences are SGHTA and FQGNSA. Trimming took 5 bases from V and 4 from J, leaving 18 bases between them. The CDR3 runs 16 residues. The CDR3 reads CASSPQGDSRNQPQHF. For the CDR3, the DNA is TGTGCCAGCAGCCCGCAGGGCGACAGCAGAAATCAGCCCCAGCATTTT. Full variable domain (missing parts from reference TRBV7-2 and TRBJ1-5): GAGVSQSPSNKVTEKGKDVELRCDPISGHTALYWYRQSLGQGLEFLIYFQGNSAPDKSGLPSDRFSAERTGGSVSTLTIQRTQQEDSAVYLCASSPQGDSRNQPQHFGDGTRLSIL.

The CDR3 nucleotides read TGTGCCAGCAGTTACGATTGGGGAGGCGAGCAGTACTTC. Amino acid sequence: CASSYDWGGEQYF. This chain links TRBV6-2 or TRBV6-3 with TRBJ2-7; D might be TRBD2 (6 bases). CDR3 length: 13 residues. Germline CDR1 MNHEY, CDR2 SVGEGT. V was clipped by 2 bases and J by 6 bases, with 11 bases between them.

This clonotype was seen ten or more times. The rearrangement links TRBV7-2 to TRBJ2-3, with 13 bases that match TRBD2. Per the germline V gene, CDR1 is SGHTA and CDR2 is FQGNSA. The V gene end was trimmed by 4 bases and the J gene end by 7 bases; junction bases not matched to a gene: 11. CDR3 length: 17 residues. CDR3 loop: CASSSDTSGGARNTQYF. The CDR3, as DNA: TGTGCCAGCAGCTCCGACACTAGCGGGGGGGCCAGAAATACGCAGTATTTT.

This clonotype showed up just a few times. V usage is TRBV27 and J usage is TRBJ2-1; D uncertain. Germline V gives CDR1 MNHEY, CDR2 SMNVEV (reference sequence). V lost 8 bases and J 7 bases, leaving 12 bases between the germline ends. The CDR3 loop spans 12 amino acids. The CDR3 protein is CASGDQRNEQFF. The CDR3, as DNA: TGTGCCAGCGGAGATCAGAGGAATGAGCAGTTCTTC.

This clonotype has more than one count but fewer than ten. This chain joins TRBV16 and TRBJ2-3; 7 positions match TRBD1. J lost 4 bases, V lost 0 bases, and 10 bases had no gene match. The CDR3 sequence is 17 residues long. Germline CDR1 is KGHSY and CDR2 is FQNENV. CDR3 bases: TGTGCCAGCAGCCAATCAACAGGGGTCGGAAGCGCAGATACGCAGTATTTT. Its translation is CASSQSTGVGSADTQYF.

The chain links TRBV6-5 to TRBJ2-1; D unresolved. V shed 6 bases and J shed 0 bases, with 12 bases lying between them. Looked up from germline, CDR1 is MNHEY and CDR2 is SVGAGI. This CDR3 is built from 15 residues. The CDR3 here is CASRSLTSSYNEQFF. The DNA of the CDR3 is TGTGCCAGCAGATCCCTTACGAGCTCCTACAATGAGCAGTTCTTC.

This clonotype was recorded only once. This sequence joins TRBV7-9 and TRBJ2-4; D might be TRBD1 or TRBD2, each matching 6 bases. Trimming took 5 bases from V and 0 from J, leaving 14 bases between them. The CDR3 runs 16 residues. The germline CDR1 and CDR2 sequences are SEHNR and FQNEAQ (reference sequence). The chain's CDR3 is CASSDIGGLAKNIQYF. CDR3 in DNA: TGTGCCAGCAGCGATATTGGGGGGCTAGCCAAAAACATTCAGTACTTC. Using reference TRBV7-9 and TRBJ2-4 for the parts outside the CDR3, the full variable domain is DTGVSQNPRHKITKRGQNVTFRCDPISEHNRLYWYRQTLGQGPEFLTYFQNEAQLEKSRLLSDRFSAERPKGSFSTLEIQRTEQGDSAMYLCASSDIGGLAKNIQYFGAGTRLSVL.

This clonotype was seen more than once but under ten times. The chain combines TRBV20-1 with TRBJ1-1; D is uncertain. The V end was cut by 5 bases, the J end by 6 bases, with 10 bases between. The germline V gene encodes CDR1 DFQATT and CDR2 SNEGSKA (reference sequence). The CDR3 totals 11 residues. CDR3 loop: CSAQNGAEAFF. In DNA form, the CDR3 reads TGCAGTGCTCAAAACGGGGCTGAAGCTTTCTTT.

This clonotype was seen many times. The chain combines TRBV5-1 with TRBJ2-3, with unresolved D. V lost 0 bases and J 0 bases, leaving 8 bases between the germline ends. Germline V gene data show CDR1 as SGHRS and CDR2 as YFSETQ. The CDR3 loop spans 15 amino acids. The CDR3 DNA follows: TGCGCCAGCAGCTTGGCCCAGGCAAGCACAGATACGCAGTATTTT. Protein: CASSLAQASTDTQYF.

The CDR3 bases are TGTGCCAGCAGTGAGACAGCAGATTCCGGCTACACCTTC. Protein product: CASSETADSGYTF. This chain joins TRBV6-1 and TRBJ1-2; the D gene is possibly TRBD1 (5 bases). Deletions cut 3 bases from V and 8 bases from J, with 13 bases between. This CDR3 comprises 13 residues. Per germline, CDR1 MNHNS and CDR2 SASEGT.

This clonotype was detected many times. Here the CDR3 reads CASSSILGYEQYF. CDR3 DNA: TGTGCCAGCAGTTCTATCTTGGGGTACGAGCAGTACTTC. The genes are TRBV27 and TRBJ2-7; no definite D call. The germline CDR1 and CDR2 sequences are MNHEY and SMNVEV (reference sequence). The CDR3 runs 13 residues. V was clipped by 4 bases and J by 4 bases, with 11 bases between them.

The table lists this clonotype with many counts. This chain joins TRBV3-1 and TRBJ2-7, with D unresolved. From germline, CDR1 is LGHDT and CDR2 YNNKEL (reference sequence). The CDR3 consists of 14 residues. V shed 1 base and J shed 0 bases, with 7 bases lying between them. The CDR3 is CASSQVEDSYEQYF. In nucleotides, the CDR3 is TGTGCCAGCAGCCAAGTAGAGGACTCCTACGAGCAGTACTTC.

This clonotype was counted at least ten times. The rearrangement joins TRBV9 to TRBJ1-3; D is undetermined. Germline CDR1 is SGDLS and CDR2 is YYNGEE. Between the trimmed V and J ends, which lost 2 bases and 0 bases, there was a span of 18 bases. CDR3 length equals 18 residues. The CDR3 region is CASSVGPPGSDSGNTIYF. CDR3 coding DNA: TGTGCCAGCAGCGTCGGTCCTCCGGGGTCGGACTCTGGAAACACCATATATTTT.